This T cell receptor beta chain is from a study of blood T cell repertoires in COVID-19. Background on the study: The United States, Italy and Spain provided the acute and convalescent COVID-19 samples. T cells, B-cell-depleted T cells, or PBMCs provided the cDNA or gDNA that served as material.

The CDR3 extends over 15 amino acids. V shed 5 bases, J shed 9 bases, and the junction held 9 bases outside the gene matches. Germline V gene lookup returns CDR1 MNHEY and CDR2 SVGAGI. Only in-frame clones appear in the TCRdb table, and some are missing; sequencing was by immunoSEQ multiplex PCR. The sample consists of about 270,000 clones, about 87% of them appearing once. This clonotype was obtained from a woman between 50 and 59 years old with acute or convalescent COVID-19. Material for sequencing was peripheral blood. The chain couples TRBV6-5 to TRBJ2-1, with 11 nucleotides matching TRBD1. The DNA of the CDR3 is TGTGCCAGCAGTCTTTTCGGGACAGGGGGTAGTGAGCAGTTCTTC. This codes for CASSLFGTGGSEQFF.